This paragraph reports one T cell receptor beta chain. No antigen is known for it. This sample was included in a study of response to subunit inactivated influenza vaccine. In TCRdb, the RT-PCR reads were re-called with MiXCR into one record per CDR3 protein. Here the sample spans some 850,000 distinct CDR3 sequences, 15% to 20% being singletons. General study findings and limits: The authors proposed limited new T cell recruitment per seasonal influenza vaccination.

Here the sequenced sample was PBMCs from blood, taken 5 to 6 days after vaccination. This receptor was identified in a man between 50 and 59 years old who received an inactivated influenza vaccine.

The CDR3 loop reads CASTRGGQANTGELFF. For the CDR3, the DNA is TGTGCCAGCACCCGGGGAGGACAAGCGAACACCGGGGAGCTGTTTTTT. This chain links TRBV5-6 with TRBJ2-2; TRBD2 is a possible D gene (6 bases). V lost 6 bases to trimming and J lost 0 bases, with 15 bases between them. Per germline, CDR1 SGHDT and CDR2 YYEEEE. This CDR3 contains 16 residues. Full variable domain (remainder filled in from reference TRBV5-6 and TRBJ2-2): DAGVTQSPTHLIKTRGQQVTLRCSPKSGHDTVSWYQQALGQGPQFIFQYYEEEERQRGNFPDRFSGHQFPNYSSELNVNALLLGDSALYLCASTRGGQANTGELFFGEGSRLTVL.